This is a list of T cell receptor beta chains from one sample in a study of blood T cell repertoires in COVID-19. Sequencing was performed with immunoSEQ multiplex PCR; in TCRdb, only in-frame clones are kept and a portion is missing. The sample includes roughly 500,000 clones, about 88% of them seen just once. The sequencing input was PBMCs or T cells enriched from blood (not recorded which). The receptor source for this set is a woman aged 55-75 years who had recovered from COVID-19. Each CDR3 is given with its conserved first and last residue. The order of the fields is J gene, D gene, CDR3 length, V gene, CDR3 protein. D genes are given only for firm matches.

>TRBJ2-1|TRBD2|14|TRBV7-9
CASTSGVRYNEQFF
>TRBJ1-4|.|15|TRBV5-5
CASSFGGQVREKLFF
>TRBJ2-1|TRBD1|17|TRBV5-6
CASSFLRDRDFLAEQFF
>TRBJ1-2|TRBD1|13|TRBV6-5
CASSRGQGYGYTF
>TRBJ2-1|.|14|TRBV10-2
CASSLSGSRNEQFF
>TRBJ2-1|TRBD2|16|TRBV9
CASSIQLAGVYNEQFF
>TRBJ1-6|.|15|TRBV5-8
CASSSPPLGGAPLHF
>TRBJ1-1|TRBD1|18|TRBV11-3
CASSLGRQGEGLNTEAFF
>TRBJ1-3|.|14|TRBV15
CATSIHTGEDTIYF
>TRBJ2-5|TRBD1|16|TRBV11-2
CASSFGRTGGFETQYF
>TRBJ2-3|.|14|TRBV19
CASSSSDGTDTQYF
>TRBJ2-7|TRBD1|15|TRBV6-5
CASSPSGRGRNEQYF
>TRBJ2-1|TRBD1|14|TRBV10-3
CATAQGLISNEQFF
>TRBJ1-2|.|12|TRBV29-1
CSALGEGYGYTF
>TRBJ2-7|TRBD1|15|TRBV19
CASSISGQVTYEQYF
>TRBJ1-5|TRBD1|16|TRBV10-3
CAIMNRDRLSNQPQHF
>TRBJ2-1|.|16|TRBV18
CASSPLFGSSYNEQFF
>TRBJ1-1|.|16|TRBV4-1
CASSQESAQGIAEAFF
>TRBJ1-3|.|11|TRBV7-9
CASTSRDTIYF
>TRBJ2-1|TRBD2|20|TRBV9
CASSVTSGTSGGAAYNEQFF
>TRBJ2-3|TRBD2|15|TRBV10-1
CASSESWLAGPPQYF
>TRBJ1-5|.|13|TRBV28
CASSFRSYQPQHF
>TRBJ1-1|.|15|TRBV29-1
CSVTGSGGLNTEAFF